This is a list of T cell receptor beta chains from one sample in a study of T cell responses to AZD1222 COVID-19 vaccine. The protocol was immunoSEQ multiplex PCR, while the TCRdb copy is restricted to in-frame clones and leaves out a portion. The data contain about 150,000 clones, roughly 90% of them seen just once; the ten biggest clones take up roughly 2%. This material consisted of peripheral blood, taken 28 days after the second AZD1222 dose. These TCRs come from an adult who received the AZD1222 COVID-19 vaccine. The CDR3 runs from the conserved cysteine through the conserved F or W. The D gene is left open where the match is weak. Some rows have no size entry. The others give once, few or many, or a class for an expanded clone.

V gene	J gene	D gene	clone size	CDR3 DNA	CDR3 protein
TRBV7-9	TRBJ1-1	.	.	TGTGCCAGCAGCTTAGCGGGCCCTGACACTGAAGCTTTCTTT	CASSLAGPDTEAFF
TRBV12-3/TRBV12-4	TRBJ2-7	.	.	TGTGCCAGCAGTTCCAACAGGGCCTACGAGCAGTACTTC	CASSSNRAYEQYF
TRBV6-2/TRBV6-3	TRBJ1-6	.	few	TGTGCCAGCAGTTACTCTGGCAGCTATTCACCCCTCCACTTT	CASSYSGSYSPLHF
TRBV3-1/TRBV3-2	TRBJ2-5	.	.	TGTGCCAGCAGCCAAGCACCGGAGGAGACCCAGTACTTC	CASSQAPEETQYF
TRBV6-1	TRBJ2-3	.	.	TGTGCCAGCAGTGAAGCGCGAGGTGGCACAGATACGCAGTATTTT	CASSEARGGTDTQYF
TRBV9	TRBJ2-7	TRBD1	.	TGTGCCAGCAGCCCCACCGAGGACAGGGGGCGCGAGCAGTACTTC	CASSPTEDRGREQYF
TRBV18	TRBJ1-2	.	once	TGTGCCAGCTCACCTCGACCACCGGGGGATGGCTACACCTTC	CASSPRPPGDGYTF
TRBV19	TRBJ2-1	TRBD2	.	TGTGCCAGTAGTATAGTTGGACTAGCCGCCTACAATGAGCAGTTCTTC	CASSIVGLAAYNEQFF
TRBV7-3	TRBJ2-7	.	.	TGTGCCAGCAGCTTAACGGATCTGACTCTTCAGCAGTACTTC	CASSLTDLTLQQYF
TRBV7-3	TRBJ2-5	.	.	TGTGCCAGCAGCTCCGGACAGAAAGAGACCCAGTACTTC	CASSSGQKETQYF
TRBV5-5	TRBJ1-5	.	once	TGTGCCAGCAGCCCCAATACTAATCAGCCCCAGCATTTT	CASSPNTNQPQHF
TRBV5-1	TRBJ2-1	.	once	TGCGCCAGCAGCTGGGACGGCCTCCGGAATGAGCAGTTCTTC	CASSWDGLRNEQFF
TRBV29-1	TRBJ2-5	TRBD2	.	TGCAGCGTTGGGTATCGGGGGGACCAAGAGACCCAGTACTTC	CSVGYRGDQETQYF
TRBV4-1	TRBJ1-1	TRBD1	.	TGCGCCAGCAGCCAAGGGACAGGGGCCACTGAAGCTTTCTTT	CASSQGTGATEAFF
TRBV3-1/TRBV3-2	TRBJ2-3	TRBD2	.	TGTGCCAGCAGCCAAGATGTTTGGAAGCGGGAGGGCCCAGATACGCAGTATTTT	CASSQDVWKREGPDTQYF
TRBV20-1	TRBJ1-3	.	.	TGCAGTGCTAGTTCCCAGGGTGATGGTGGAAACACCATATATTTT	CSASSQGDGGNTIYF
TRBV7-3	TRBJ2-3	TRBD2	.	TGTGCCAGCAGCTTAGCGGGAGGGAGGACAGATACGCAGTATTTT	CASSLAGGRTDTQYF
TRBV6-4	TRBJ2-7	TRBD1	.	TGTGCCAGCAGCCCGGGGACAGGAGCTTCCTACGAGCAGTACTTC	CASSPGTGASYEQYF
TRBV27	TRBJ1-5	.	.	TGTGCCAGCAGTTTAAAAAGCAATCAGCCCCAGCATTTT	CASSLKSNQPQHF
TRBV4-2	TRBJ1-5	.	once	TGTGCCAGCAGCCAAGAAGGGGGTCAGCCCCAGCATTTT	CASSQEGGQPQHF
TRBV10-2	TRBJ1-5	.	.	TGCGCCAGCAACTCACAGGGTAAGGTCGGTCAGCCCCAGCATTTT	CASNSQGKVGQPQHF
TRBV7-9	TRBJ1-2	TRBD1	.	TGTGCCAGCAGCTCAGGGGGGGCAGTAGGCTACACCTTC	CASSSGGAVGYTF
TRBV5-1	TRBJ2-5	.	.	TGCGCCAGCAGCTTGGAAGGGGGAGAGACCCAGTACTTC	CASSLEGGETQYF
TRBV7-9	TRBJ2-5	.	.	TGTGCCAGCAGCTTCCCCAGAAACAGTCAAGAGACCCAGTACTTC	CASSFPRNSQETQYF
TRBV5-6	TRBJ1-6	.	once	TGTGCCAGCAGCTTGGGGGGTTTCCCCATTTCACCCCTCCACTTT	CASSLGGFPISPLHF
TRBV1	TRBJ1-6	.	.	TGCACCAGCAGCCCGCGGACAGCTCCTGAGGATTCACCCCTCCACTTT	CTSSPRTAPEDSPLHF
TRBV19	TRBJ1-3	.	.	TGTGCCAGTAGCTGGGGACCGGGAGCCGCTGGAAACACCATATATTTT	CASSWGPGAAGNTIYF
TRBV7-3	TRBJ1-1	TRBD1	.	TGTGCCAGCAGCTTAAACGCCCCGACAGGGGGATACACTGAAGCTTTCTTT	CASSLNAPTGGYTEAFF
TRBV7-8	TRBJ2-7	TRBD2	.	TGTGCCAGCATGGAACTAGCGGGGGGAACCTACGAGCAGTACTTC	CASMELAGGTYEQYF
TRBV5-1	TRBJ1-2	TRBD1	.	TGCGCCAGCAGCTCTGGGACAGGGATTCCGTATGGCTACACCTTC	CASSSGTGIPYGYTF
TRBV7-8	TRBJ1-5	.	.	TGTGCCAGCAGCTTAGGAGCCCAGGGAGGGAATCAGCCCCAGCATTTT	CASSLGAQGGNQPQHF
TRBV5-1	TRBJ2-5	.	.	TGCGCCAGCAGCTTGGCCGGCGGCAGGGCCGAGACCCAGTACTTC	CASSLAGGRAETQYF
TRBV12-3/TRBV12-4	TRBJ1-1	.	.	TGTGCCAGCAGGGGACGACAGTATGCTGAAGCTTTCTTT	CASRGRQYAEAFF
TRBV7-9	TRBJ2-7	.	once	TGTGCCAGCAGCTTACTTTGGGGGAGTAGTAACGAGCAGTACTTC	CASSLLWGSSNEQYF
TRBV3-1/TRBV3-2	TRBJ2-1	.	.	TGTGCCAGCAGCCAAGATGAAGGGTATGAGAACAATGAGCAGTTCTTC	CASSQDEGYENNEQFF
TRBV9	TRBJ2-5	TRBD2	.	TGTGCCAGCAGCGTACTAGCGGAAGAGACCCAGTACTTC	CASSVLAEETQYF
TRBV2	TRBJ1-4	.	.	TGTGCCAGCAGTGTGGGGTTTCGAGAAAAACTGTTTTTT	CASSVGFREKLFF
TRBV7-2	TRBJ1-1	TRBD1	.	TGTGCCAGCAGCCTAATGGGACAGGGTAACACTGAAGCTTTCTTT	CASSLMGQGNTEAFF
TRBV5-1	TRBJ2-3	TRBD1	.	TGCGCCAGCAGCCCGGGGACAGGAACAAGCACAGATACGCAGTATTTT	CASSPGTGTSTDTQYF
TRBV30	TRBJ2-2	.	.	TGTGCCTGCCAGGACAGTAACACGAACACCGGGGAGCTGTTTTTT	CACQDSNTNTGELFF
TRBV19	TRBJ2-3	TRBD2	.	TGTGCCAGTAGTATACCCAAAGCGGGAGGGACAGATACGCAGTATTTT	CASSIPKAGGTDTQYF
TRBV7-3	TRBJ2-1	.	.	TGTGCCAGCAGCCCCCGCACGAAGGGTTCCTACAATGAGCAGTTCTTC	CASSPRTKGSYNEQFF
TRBV7-2	TRBJ1-5	.	.	TGTGCCAGCAGCTTAGGAGTCGGGCTGGGGGATCAGCCCCAGCATTTT	CASSLGVGLGDQPQHF
TRBV11-2	TRBJ1-3	.	.	TGTGCCAGCAGCCCGGGGCCGGCCTCTGGAAACACCATATATTTT	CASSPGPASGNTIYF
TRBV11-2	TRBJ1-1	.	once	TGTGCCAGCAGCTATAGACGGGGGACTGAAGCTTTCTTT	CASSYRRGTEAFF
TRBV9	TRBJ2-5	TRBD2	.	TGTGCCAGCAGCGTGAGCGGGGGGGCTTTAGAGACCCAGTACTTC	CASSVSGGALETQYF
TRBV11-2	TRBJ2-2	.	.	TGTGCCAGCAGTTTCGACCAAATCGGGAACACCGGGGAGCTGTTTTTT	CASSFDQIGNTGELFF
TRBV6-1	TRBJ2-7	.	.	TGTGCCAGCAGTGAAAGGAAAGATTACGAGCAGTACTTC	CASSERKDYEQYF
TRBV29-1	TRBJ1-2	.	.	TGCAGCGTTTTATACAGGGACGCCTTAGGTGGCTACACCTTC	CSVLYRDALGGYTF
TRBV27	TRBJ1-4	.	.	TGTGCCAGCAGTTTATTCGGCCCGGGGGGTGAAAAACTGTTTTTT	CASSLFGPGGEKLFF